These 5 T cell receptor beta chains originate from one sample sequenced in a study of control samples from healthy donors and cancer patients. Using immunoSEQ multiplex PCR, the repertoire was profiled, and TCRdb retains in-frame clones only, with some absent. The sample has 95,000 to 130,000 clones, 93% seen once; the top ten hold 2.6%. Sample: blood. Source of these receptors: a man aged 30-40 years in good health.

The chain has TRBV29-1 and TRBJ2-1; a weak D match, TRBD2 (5 bases). This CDR3 comprises 14 residues. The V gene's germline CDR1 is SQVTM and CDR2 ANQGSEA. V gave up 6 bases and J gave up 0 bases, with 12 bases separating them. The CDR3 spells CSVRRPSSYNEQFF. As DNA, the CDR3 is TGCAGCGTCCGGAGGCCCAGCTCCTACAATGAGCAGTTCTTC.

The chain couples TRBV20-1 to TRBJ1-4; no reliable D call. The CDR3 has 10 amino acids. Germline CDR1 reads DFQATT; CDR2 reads SNEGSKA (reference sequence). V dropped 3 bases and J dropped 12 bases, with 8 bases sitting between them. The CDR3 nucleotides are TGCAGTGCTAGTCGGGATGAACTGTTTTTT. Translated: CSASRDELFF.

The chain uses TRBV24-1 and TRBJ1-5, with D uncertain. Germline values: CDR1 KGHDR, CDR2 SFDVKD. The CDR3 totals 14 residues. V lost 5 bases and J 5 bases, leaving 12 bases between the germline ends. The CDR3 here is CATSAAGRDQPQHF. Written as DNA, the CDR3 is TGTGCCACCAGTGCAGCAGGAAGGGATCAGCCCCAGCATTTT.

V is TRBV6-5 and J is TRBJ1-4; D is possibly TRBD1 (5 bases). Trimming took off 6 bases at V and 3 bases at J, with 14 bases between the two ends. This CDR3 has 15 residues. Germline V gene data show CDR1 as MNHEY and CDR2 as SVGAGI. The DNA of the CDR3 is TGTGCCAGCAGGGATTCGGGGACCTCTAATGAAAAACTGTTTTTT. Protein: CASRDSGTSNEKLFF.

J is TRBJ1-3 and V is TRBV9; D gene ambiguous. This CDR3 contains 17 residues. Germline CDR1 SGDLS, CDR2 YYNGEE. The V end was cut by 4 bases, the J end by 4 bases, with 21 bases between. The CDR3 bases are TGTGCCAGCAGCCTCCCTGCCCGGGCCCCAAGGGGAAACACCATATATTTT. This codes for CASSLPARAPRGNTIYF.